One and the same sample provided the 17 T cell receptor beta chains below, sequenced in a study of CD8 T cells in Susac syndrome. The authors reverse transcribed roughly 0.5 to 1 ug RNA with random hexamers. MiXCR, run by TCRdb on the immunoSEQ multiplex PCR reads, gives a single entry per CDR3 protein. The sample comprises around 150,000 distinct CDR3 sequences, 95% of which are singletons, and roughly 0.14% rests with the top ten. The sample consisted of CD4+ T cells from PBMCs. Receptor source: a human donor with Susac syndrome.

J is TRBJ2-5 and V is TRBV6-1; TRBD2 matches 13 bases. CDR1 is MNHNS and CDR2 is SASEGT in the germline V gene. With V trimmed by 6 bases and J by 9 bases, 13 bases remained unmatched. The CDR3 is 16 amino acids. The CDR3 DNA sequence: TGTGCCAGCAGGTCGACTAGCGGGGGGTTTTTTCTGGCCCAGTACTTC. This gives the protein CASRSTSGGFFLAQYF.

This chain uses TRBV5-1 with TRBJ2-7, with D perhaps matching TRBD1 or TRBD2 (5 bases each). Per the germline V gene, CDR1 is SGHRS and CDR2 is YFSETQ. V dropped 0 bases and J dropped 1 base, with 11 bases sitting between them. The CDR3 extends over 15 amino acids. DNA for the CDR3: TGCGCCAGCAGCTTGGGGTTTGGGACGTCCTACGAGCAGTACTTC. Translation gives CASSLGFGTSYEQYF. The full variable domain, its missing parts supplied by reference TRBV5-1 and TRBJ2-7, is KAGVTQTPRYLIKTRGQQVTLSCSPISGHRSVSWYQQTPGQGLQFLFEYFSETQRNKGNFPGRFSGRQFSNSRSEMNVSTLELGDSALYLCASSLGFGTSYEQYFGPGTRLTVT.

The chain uses TRBV27 and TRBJ2-3; TRBD2 matches at 10 bases. The length of the CDR3 is 19 residues. Trimming removed 6 bases from V and 2 bases from J; junction bases left unmatched: 17. Germline values: CDR1 MNHEY, CDR2 SMNVEV (reference sequence). The CDR3 is CASSPVGSGRGLHTDTQYF. DNA for the CDR3: TGTGCCAGCAGCCCTGTTGGAAGCGGGAGGGGGTTACACACAGATACGCAGTATTTT.

V is TRBV5-4 and J is TRBJ2-7, with a possible D match to TRBD2 (6 bases). Germline lookup yields CDR1 SGHNT and CDR2 YYREEE (reference sequence). Trimming removed 3 bases from V and 6 bases from J, with 16 bases in between. This CDR3 has 14 residues. The CDR3 spells CASSSGQGGGEQYF. The CDR3 region has the DNA TGTGCCAGCAGCTCCGGTCAGGGAGGAGGCGAGCAGTACTTC.

V gene TRBV28 combines with J gene TRBJ2-1, with TRBD1 identical over 11 bases. V dropped 4 bases and J dropped 3; count of bases not matched to a gene: 8. Germline V gene lookup returns CDR1 MDHEN and CDR2 SYDVKM. The CDR3 covers 17 residues. CDR3 sequence: CASSYVPGQGDYNEQFF. CDR3 DNA: TGTGCCAGCAGTTACGTACCGGGACAGGGGGACTACAATGAGCAGTTCTTC.

J is TRBJ1-2 and V is TRBV20-1, with a possible D match to TRBD1 (6 bases). The CDR3 totals 17 residues. V lost 3 bases and J lost 0, with 20 bases in between. Looked up from germline, CDR1 is DFQATT and CDR2 is SNEGSKA (reference sequence). CDR3 DNA: TGCAGTGCTAGCCCGACCGGGGGCTGGTTGTCTAACTATGGCTACACCTTC. Translation gives CSASPTGGWLSNYGYTF.

The gene calls are TRBV20-1 and TRBJ2-7, with 7 bases identical to TRBD1. CDR1 is DFQATT and CDR2 is SNEGSKA in the germline V gene (reference sequence). V lost 4 bases and J lost 1; bases outside the gene matches: 4. This CDR3 contains 13 residues. The CDR3 spells CSATRDRSYEQYF. CDR3 bases: TGCAGTGCTACCCGGGACAGATCCTACGAGCAGTACTTC.

This rearrangement joins TRBV29-1 to TRBJ2-5; either TRBD1 or TRBD2 may supply D (5 bases each). The ends were cut back, 3 bases at V and 1 base at J, with 6 bases in the middle. The CDR3 length is 12 residues. Germline V gene data show CDR1 as SQVTM and CDR2 as ANQGSEA. CDR3 sequence: CSVDGAQETQYF. CDR3 DNA: TGCAGCGTTGACGGGGCCCAAGAGACCCAGTACTTC.

The chain employs TRBV12-5 and TRBJ2-3; unclear D gene. This CDR3 spans 12 amino acids. Germline V lookup: CDR1 LGHNT, CDR2 FRNRAP. V was trimmed by 5 bases and J by 2 bases, leaving 5 bases between them. This CDR3 is CASGPYTDTQYF. DNA of the CDR3: TGTGCTAGTGGTCCTTACACAGATACGCAGTATTTT.

This clonotype turned up a few times. The chain employs TRBV27 and TRBJ1-1; D is unresolved. This CDR3 comprises 13 residues. Germline V gives CDR1 MNHEY, CDR2 SMNVEV (reference sequence). V lost 2 bases and J lost 1, with 5 bases in between. The CDR3 region has the DNA TGTGCCAGCAGTTTACTGGCGAACACTGAAGCTTTCTTT. Protein product: CASSLLANTEAFF.

V is TRBV5-1 and J is TRBJ2-3; D might be TRBD2 (6 bases). Trimming took off 0 bases at V and 3 bases at J, with 14 bases between the two ends. Per germline, CDR1 SGHRS and CDR2 YFSETQ. The CDR3 loop spans 16 amino acids. The CDR3 DNA reads TGCGCCAGCAGCTTGGGACTAGACTCTGGTACAGATACGCAGTATTTT. This translates into CASSLGLDSGTDTQYF.

The J gene is TRBJ1-2, the V gene TRBV3-1; D not certain. The CDR3 spans 13 residues. CDR1 is LGHDT and CDR2 is YNNKEL in the germline V gene (reference sequence). The V and J ends lost 0 bases and 8 bases respectively, with 10 bases between them. The CDR3 protein is CASSQDLGGGYTF. Written as DNA, the CDR3 is TGTGCCAGCAGCCAAGATCTGGGAGGCGGCTACACCTTC.

The V call is TRBV20-1, the J call TRBJ2-7; TRBD1 might be the D (6 bases). V was shortened by 4 bases and J by 5 bases, with 12 bases between the two germline ends. This CDR3 is built from 12 residues. Germline V gene lookup returns CDR1 DFQATT and CDR2 SNEGSKA (reference sequence). Here the CDR3 reads CSATKYRDEQYF. In DNA form, the CDR3 reads TGCAGTGCTACAAAATACAGGGACGAGCAGTACTTC.

This clonotype appeared a few times. At one end the junction does not follow the germline gene, possibly because of a read error. V usage is TRBV7-3 and J usage is TRBJ2-3; perhaps TRBD2 as D (5 bases). This CDR3 comprises 12 residues. The germline gives CDR1 SGHTA, CDR2 FQGTGA. CDR3 nucleotide sequence: TGTGCCAGCAGTTTAACGGGGGATACGCAGTATTTT. It is translated as CASSLTGDTQYF. The variable domain in full, completed from reference TRBV7-3 and TRBJ2-3, reads GAGVSQTPSNKVTEKGKYVELRCDPISGHTALYWYRQSLGQGPEFLIYFQGTGAADDSGLPNDRFFAVRPEGSVSTLKIQRTERGDSAVYLCASSLTGDTQYFGPGTRLTVL.

The V call is TRBV5-1, the J call TRBJ2-1; D call uncertain. Between the trimmed V and J ends, which lost 5 bases and 2 bases, there was a span of 14 bases. Per germline, CDR1 SGHRS and CDR2 YFSETQ. CDR3 length: 15 residues. This CDR3 reads CASSSRTDPYNEQFF. CDR3 DNA sequence: TGCGCCAGCAGTTCTAGGACGGACCCCTACAATGAGCAGTTCTTC.

The gene calls are TRBV29-1 and TRBJ2-5, with TRBD2 identical over 10 bases. The V segment lost 4 bases and the J segment 8 bases; nucleotides outside the gene matches: 10. CDR3 length: 14 amino acids. Germline values: CDR1 SQVTM, CDR2 ANQGSEA. CDR3 protein: CSVGSSGSRGTQYF. CDR3 in DNA: TGCAGCGTTGGGTCTAGCGGGAGTAGGGGTACCCAGTACTTC.

This chain joins TRBV29-1 and TRBJ2-7; no clear D. The CDR3 extends over 11 amino acids. V lost 4 bases and J lost 3, with 7 bases in between. Germline V lookup: CDR1 SQVTM, CDR2 ANQGSEA. In DNA, the CDR3 is TGCAGCGTTGGAAACCACTACGAGCAGTACTTC. It is translated as CSVGNHYEQYF.